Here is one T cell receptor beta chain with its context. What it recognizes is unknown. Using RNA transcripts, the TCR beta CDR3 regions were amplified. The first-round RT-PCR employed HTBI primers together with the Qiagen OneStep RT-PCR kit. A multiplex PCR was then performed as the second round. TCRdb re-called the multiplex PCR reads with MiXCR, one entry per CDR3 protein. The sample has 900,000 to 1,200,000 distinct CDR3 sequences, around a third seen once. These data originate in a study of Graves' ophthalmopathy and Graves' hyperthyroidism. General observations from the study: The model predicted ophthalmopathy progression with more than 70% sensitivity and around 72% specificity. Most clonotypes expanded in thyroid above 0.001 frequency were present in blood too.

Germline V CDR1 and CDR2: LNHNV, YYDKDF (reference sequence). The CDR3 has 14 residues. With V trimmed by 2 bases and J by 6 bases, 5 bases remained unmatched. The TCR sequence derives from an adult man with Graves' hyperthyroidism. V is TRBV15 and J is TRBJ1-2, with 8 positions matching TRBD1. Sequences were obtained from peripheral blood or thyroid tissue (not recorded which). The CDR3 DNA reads TGTGCCACCAGCAGAACACGGACAGGGAATGGCTACACCTTC. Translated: CATSRTRTGNGYTF.